Detailed here is one T cell receptor beta chain. Antigen specificity is unknown. The data are from a study of cytomegalovirus exposure and HLA in healthy donors. Study at large: Previous work identified some 120 million unique TCR beta sequences from about 200 million T cells. Among the roughly 400 genotyped donors, more than 70% were placed in the Caucasian-associated ancestry cluster. Study outcomes and limitations: One later analysis reportedly identified an Asian-associated ancestry cluster that showed fewer N-insertions than the roughly 640-donor mean. Most TCR beta V segments were productive about 90% or about 30% of the time in an earlier analysis.

PCR amplification relied on 60 Vbeta primers (plus 13 Jbeta primers). Here immunoSEQ multiplex PCR was the method, and the copy in TCRdb shows in-frame clones only, minus some. The table shows over 25,000 clones, with about three fifths occurring only once. CDR3 size: 14 residues. Trimming removed 5 bases from V and 5 bases from J; junction bases left unmatched: 6. In germline, CDR1 is SGHTA, CDR2 FQGTGA. This TCR derives from a male donor in good health and CMV-seropositive. The chain carries TRBV7-3 and TRBJ1-1, with 9 bases aligning to TRBD1. Sequenced material: PBMCs. In DNA form, the CDR3 reads TGTGCCAGCAGCCGGGGGACAGGGCATACTGAAGCTTTCTTT. This codes for CASSRGTGHTEAFF.